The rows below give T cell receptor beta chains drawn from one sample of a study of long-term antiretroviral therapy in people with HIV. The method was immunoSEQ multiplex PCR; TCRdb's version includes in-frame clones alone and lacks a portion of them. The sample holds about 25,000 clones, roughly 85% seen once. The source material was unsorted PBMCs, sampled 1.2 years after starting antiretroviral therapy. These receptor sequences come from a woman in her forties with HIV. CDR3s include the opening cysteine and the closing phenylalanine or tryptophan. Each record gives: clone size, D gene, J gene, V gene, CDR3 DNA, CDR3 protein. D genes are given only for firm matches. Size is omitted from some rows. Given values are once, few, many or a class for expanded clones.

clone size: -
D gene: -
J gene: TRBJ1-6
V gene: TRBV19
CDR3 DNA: TGTGCCAGTAGTATCGGGAGGCCCAATTCACCCCTCCACTTT
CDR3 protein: CASSIGRPNSPLHF

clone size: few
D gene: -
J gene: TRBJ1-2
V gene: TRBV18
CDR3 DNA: TGTGCCAGCTCACCCGGGGCGCAAGGCTACACCTTC
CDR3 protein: CASSPGAQGYTF

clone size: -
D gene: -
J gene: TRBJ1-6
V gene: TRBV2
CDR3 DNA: TGTGCCAGCACGCCGGCGAGCTCCTATAATTCACCCCTCCACTTT
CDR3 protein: CASTPASSYNSPLHF

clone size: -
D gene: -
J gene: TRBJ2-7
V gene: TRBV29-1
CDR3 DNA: TGCAGCGTTGGTACCGGGACTCCCTACGAGCAGTACTTC
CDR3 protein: CSVGTGTPYEQYF

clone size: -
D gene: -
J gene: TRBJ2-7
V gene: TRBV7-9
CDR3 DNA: TGTGCCAGCAGCGGGGACACCTACGAGCAGTACTTC
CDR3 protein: CASSGDTYEQYF

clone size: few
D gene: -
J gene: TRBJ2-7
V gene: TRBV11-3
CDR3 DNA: TGTGCCAGCAGCCCACCCGCAGGAAACGTCGAGCAGTACTTC
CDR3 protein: CASSPPAGNVEQYF

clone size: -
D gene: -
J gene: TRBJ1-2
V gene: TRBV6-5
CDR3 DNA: TGTGCCAGCAGTTACGATCTCGCGTCGCTTAGGGATGGCTACACCTTC
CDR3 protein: CASSYDLASLRDGYTF

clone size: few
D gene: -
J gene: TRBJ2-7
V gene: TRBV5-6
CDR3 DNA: TGTGCCAGCAGCTCACCTTACTACGAGCAGTACTTC
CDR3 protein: CASSSPYYEQYF

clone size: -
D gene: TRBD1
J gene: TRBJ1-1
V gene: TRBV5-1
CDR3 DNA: TGCGCCAGCAGCGCGACAGGGGGCCAATTGACTGAAGCTTTCTTT
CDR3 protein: CASSATGGQLTEAFF

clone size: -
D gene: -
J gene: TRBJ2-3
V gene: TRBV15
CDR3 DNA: TGTGCCACCAGCAGAGGGGACGTTTCAGATACGCAGTATTTT
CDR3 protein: CATSRGDVSDTQYF

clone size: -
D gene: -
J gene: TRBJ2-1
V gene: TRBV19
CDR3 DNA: TGTGCCAGTAGTATAGGTGTGGGGTTCGATGAGCAGTTCTTC
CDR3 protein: CASSIGVGFDEQFF

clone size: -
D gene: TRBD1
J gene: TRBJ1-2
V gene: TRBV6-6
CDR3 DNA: TGTGCCAGCGGACAGGGACTCCTCGCGACCTATGGCTACACCTTC
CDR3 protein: CASGQGLLATYGYTF

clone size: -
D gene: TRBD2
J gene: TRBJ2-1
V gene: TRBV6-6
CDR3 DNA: TGTGCCAGCAGCTTGACTAGCGGAGCCAACAATGAGCAGTTCTTC
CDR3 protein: CASSLTSGANNEQFF

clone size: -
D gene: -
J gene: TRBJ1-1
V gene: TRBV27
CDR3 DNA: TGTGCCAGCAGTTTAGGAGGATCACTGAACACTGAAGCTTTCTTT
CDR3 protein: CASSLGGSLNTEAFF

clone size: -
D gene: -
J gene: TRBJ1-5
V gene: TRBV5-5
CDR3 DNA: TGTGCCAGCAGCTTGGACAGGGGCAATCAGCCCCAGCATTTT
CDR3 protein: CASSLDRGNQPQHF

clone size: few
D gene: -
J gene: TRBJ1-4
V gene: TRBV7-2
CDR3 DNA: TGTGCCAGCAGCTTAGACAGGGTGAAACTGTTTTTT
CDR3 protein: CASSLDRVKLFF

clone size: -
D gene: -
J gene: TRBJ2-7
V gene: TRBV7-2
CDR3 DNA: TGTGCCAGCAGCCCCGGACAGAACTACGAGCAGTACTTC
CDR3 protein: CASSPGQNYEQYF

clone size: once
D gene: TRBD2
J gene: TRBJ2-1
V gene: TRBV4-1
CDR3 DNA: TGCGCCAGCAGCTTGACTAGCGGTGAGCAGTTCTTC
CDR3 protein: CASSLTSGEQFF

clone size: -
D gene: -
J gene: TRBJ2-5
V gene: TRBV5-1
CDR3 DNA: TGCGCCAGCAGCGGGACCGGAGGGAAGGAGGAGACCCAGTACTTC
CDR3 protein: CASSGTGGKEETQYF

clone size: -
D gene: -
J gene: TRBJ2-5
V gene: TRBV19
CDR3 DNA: TGTGCCAGTAGTGGGATACAGGACTCGCGGGAGACCCAGTACTTC
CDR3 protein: CASSGIQDSRETQYF

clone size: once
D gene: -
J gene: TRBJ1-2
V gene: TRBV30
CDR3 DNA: TGTGCCTGGAGTGGCGAGGGACGGGACTATGGCTACACCTTC
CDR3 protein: CAWSGEGRDYGYTF

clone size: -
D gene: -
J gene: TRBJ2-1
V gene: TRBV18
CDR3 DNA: TGTGCCAGCTCACCACCCAAGAACAATGAGCAGTTCTTC
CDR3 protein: CASSPPKNNEQFF

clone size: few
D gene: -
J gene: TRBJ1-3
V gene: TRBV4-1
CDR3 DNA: TGCGCCAGCAGCCAACGGAAGGGGTCCTCTGGAAACACCATATATTTT
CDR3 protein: CASSQRKGSSGNTIYF

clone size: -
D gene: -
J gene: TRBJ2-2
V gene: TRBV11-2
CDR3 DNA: TGTGCCAGCAGCTTAGCCCGGACTCTCCTCGGGGAGCTGTTTTTT
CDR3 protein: CASSLARTLLGELFF

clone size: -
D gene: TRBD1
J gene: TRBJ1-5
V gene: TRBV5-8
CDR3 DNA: TGTGCCAGCAGTCCCGGGACAGGGCAAAATCAGCCCCAGCATTTT
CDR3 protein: CASSPGTGQNQPQHF

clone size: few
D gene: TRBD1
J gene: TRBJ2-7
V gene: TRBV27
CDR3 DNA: TGTGCCAGCTCTGGACAGGGAGAGTACGAGCAGTACTTC
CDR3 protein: CASSGQGEYEQYF

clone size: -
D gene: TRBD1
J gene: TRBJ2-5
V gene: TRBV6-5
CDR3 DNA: TGTGCCAGCAGTTGGACAGGTGGTGACCAAGAGACCCAGTACTTC
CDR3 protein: CASSWTGGDQETQYF

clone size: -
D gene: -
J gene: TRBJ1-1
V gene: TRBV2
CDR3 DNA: TGTGCCAGCATCCCCCGAATGAACACTGAAGCTTTCTTT
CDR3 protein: CASIPRMNTEAFF

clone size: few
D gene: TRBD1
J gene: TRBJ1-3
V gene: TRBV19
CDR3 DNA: TGTGCCAGTAGTTTCAGGACAGGGACTGGAAACACCATATATTTT
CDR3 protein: CASSFRTGTGNTIYF

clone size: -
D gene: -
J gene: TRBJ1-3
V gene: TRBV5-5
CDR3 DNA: TGTGCCAGCAGCTTGTTGGGGGGTAGCTCTGGAAACACCATATATTTT
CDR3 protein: CASSLLGGSSGNTIYF

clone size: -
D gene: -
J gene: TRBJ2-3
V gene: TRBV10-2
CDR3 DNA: TGCGCCAGCAGGGACCTCTTCACAGATACGCAGTATTTT
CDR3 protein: CASRDLFTDTQYF

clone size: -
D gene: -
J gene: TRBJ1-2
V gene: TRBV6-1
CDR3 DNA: TGTGCCAGCAGTGAAGCTGGAGCCAGAGGCTACACCTTC
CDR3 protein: CASSEAGARGYTF

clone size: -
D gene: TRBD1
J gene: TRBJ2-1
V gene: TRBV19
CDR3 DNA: TGTGCCAGTAGGCCCCGGTCCGGGACAGCCTACAATGAGCAGTTCTTC
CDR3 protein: CASRPRSGTAYNEQFF

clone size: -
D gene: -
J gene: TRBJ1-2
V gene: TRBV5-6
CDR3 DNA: TGTGCCAGCAGCTTGGGGCAGCCCTATGGCTACACCTTC
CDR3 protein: CASSLGQPYGYTF

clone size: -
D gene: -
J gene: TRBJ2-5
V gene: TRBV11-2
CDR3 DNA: TGTGCCAGCAGCTTATGGCAGGGCGAGACCCAGTACTTC
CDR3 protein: CASSLWQGETQYF

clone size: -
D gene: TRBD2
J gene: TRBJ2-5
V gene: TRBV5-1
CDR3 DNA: TGCGCCAGCAGCAGACTAGCGGGGAACCAAGAGACCCAGTACTTC
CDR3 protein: CASSRLAGNQETQYF

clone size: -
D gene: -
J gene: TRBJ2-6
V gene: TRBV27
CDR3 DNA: TGTGCCAGCAGCTCGTTCCCCTCTAGAGGGCCTTCTGGGGCCAACGTCCTGACTTTC
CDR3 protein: CASSSFPSRGPSGANVLTF

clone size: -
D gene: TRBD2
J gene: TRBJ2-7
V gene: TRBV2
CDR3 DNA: TGTGCCAGCAGCCCGGGACTAGGCTACGAGCAGTACTTC
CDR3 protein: CASSPGLGYEQYF

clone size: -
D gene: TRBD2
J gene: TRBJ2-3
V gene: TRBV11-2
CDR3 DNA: TGTGCCAGCAGCTTAGTGCGGGGGAGCACAGATACGCAGTATTTT
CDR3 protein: CASSLVRGSTDTQYF

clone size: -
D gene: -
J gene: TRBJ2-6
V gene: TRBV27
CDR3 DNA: TGTGCCAGCAGTTCCCGGGGGGCGCGTGGGGCCAACGTCCTGACTTTC
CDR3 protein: CASSSRGARGANVLTF

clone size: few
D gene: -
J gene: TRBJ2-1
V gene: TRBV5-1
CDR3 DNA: TGCGCCAGCAGCTTGGCCTCAGAGCAGTTCTTC
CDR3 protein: CASSLASEQFF

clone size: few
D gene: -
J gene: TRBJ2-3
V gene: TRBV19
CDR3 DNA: TGTGCCAGTAGTATAGGGGCAGGAGATACGCAGTATTTT
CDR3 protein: CASSIGAGDTQYF

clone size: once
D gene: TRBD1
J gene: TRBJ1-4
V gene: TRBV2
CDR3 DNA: TGTGCCAGCAGTGGATACAGGGGTGGGGAAAAACTGTTTTTT
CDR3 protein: CASSGYRGGEKLFF

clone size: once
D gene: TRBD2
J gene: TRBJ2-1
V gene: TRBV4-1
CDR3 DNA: TGCGCCAGCAGCCTACAACCCGGGACTAGCGGGAGCAATGAGCAGTTCTTC
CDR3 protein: CASSLQPGTSGSNEQFF

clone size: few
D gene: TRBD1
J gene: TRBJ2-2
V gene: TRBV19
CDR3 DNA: TGTGCCAGTAGTGGGACAGCAACCGGGGAGCTGTTTTTT
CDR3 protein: CASSGTATGELFF

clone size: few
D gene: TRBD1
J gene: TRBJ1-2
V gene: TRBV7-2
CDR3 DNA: TGTGCCAGCAGCTTAGGGGGACAGCCCTATGGCTACACCTTC
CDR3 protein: CASSLGGQPYGYTF

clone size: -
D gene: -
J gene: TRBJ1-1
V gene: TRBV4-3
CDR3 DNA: TGCGCCAGCAGCCAAGACTCTGGGTTCGAAGCTTTCTTT
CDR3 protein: CASSQDSGFEAFF

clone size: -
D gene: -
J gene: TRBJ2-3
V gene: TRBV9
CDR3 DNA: TGTGCCAGCAGCGCCCAGCCCGCGAATACGCAGTATTTT
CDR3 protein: CASSAQPANTQYF

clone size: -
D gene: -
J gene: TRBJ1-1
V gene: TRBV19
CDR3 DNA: TGTGCCAGTAGCCCCGCCTTGAACACTGAAGCTTTCTTT
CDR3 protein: CASSPALNTEAFF

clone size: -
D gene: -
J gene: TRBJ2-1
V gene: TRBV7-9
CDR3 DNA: TGTGCCAGCAGCTCAAACGGGGGTGGTGGCTCCTACAATGAGCAGTTCTTC
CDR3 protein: CASSSNGGGGSYNEQFF

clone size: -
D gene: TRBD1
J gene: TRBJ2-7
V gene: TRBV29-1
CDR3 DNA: TGCAGCGCTGGACAGGGTACCTACGAGCAGTACTTC
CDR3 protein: CSAGQGTYEQYF

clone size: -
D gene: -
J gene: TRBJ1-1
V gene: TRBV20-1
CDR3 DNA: TGCAGTGCTAGTCAAAGCACTGAAGCTTTCTTT
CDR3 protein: CSASQSTEAFF

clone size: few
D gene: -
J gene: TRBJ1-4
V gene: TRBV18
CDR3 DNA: TGTGCCAGCTCACCACGGGCCTCAACTAATGAAAAACTGTTTTTT
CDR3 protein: CASSPRASTNEKLFF

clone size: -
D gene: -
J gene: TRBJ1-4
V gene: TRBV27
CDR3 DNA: TGTGCCAGCAGTTCACAGGCAACTAATGAAAAACTGTTTTTT
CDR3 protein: CASSSQATNEKLFF

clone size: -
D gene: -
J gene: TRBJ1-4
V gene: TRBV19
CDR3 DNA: TGTGCCAGTAGTCGGGGGGGGCATAATGAAAAACTGTTTTTT
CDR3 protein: CASSRGGHNEKLFF

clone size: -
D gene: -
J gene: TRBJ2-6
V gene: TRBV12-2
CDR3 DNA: TGTGCAAGTCGCGCCACACAAAGTCGGGCCAACGTCCTGACTTTC
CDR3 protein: CASRATQSRANVLTF

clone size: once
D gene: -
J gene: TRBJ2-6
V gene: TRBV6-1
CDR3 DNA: TGTGCCAGCAGTGAAAGGGGAGCTTCTGGGGCCAACGTCCTGACTTTC
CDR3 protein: CASSERGASGANVLTF